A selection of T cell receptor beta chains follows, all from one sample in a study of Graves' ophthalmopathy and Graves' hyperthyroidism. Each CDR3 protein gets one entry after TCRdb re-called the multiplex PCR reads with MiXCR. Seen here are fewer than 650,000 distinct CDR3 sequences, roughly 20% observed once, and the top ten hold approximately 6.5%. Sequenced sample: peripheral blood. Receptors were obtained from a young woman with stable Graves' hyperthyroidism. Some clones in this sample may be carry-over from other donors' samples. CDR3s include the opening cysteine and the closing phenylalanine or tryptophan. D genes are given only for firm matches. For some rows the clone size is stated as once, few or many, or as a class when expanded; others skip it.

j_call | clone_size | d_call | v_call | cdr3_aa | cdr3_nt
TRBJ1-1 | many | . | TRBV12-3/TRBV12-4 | CASSPQDGNTEAFF | TGTGCCAGCAGTCCGCAGGACGGGAACACTGAAGCTTTCTTT
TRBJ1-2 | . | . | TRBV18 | CASSLIWRNYGYTF | TGTGCCAGCTCATTAATTTGGCGGAACTATGGCTACACCTTC
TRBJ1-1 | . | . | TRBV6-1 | CASKHGAEAFF | TGTGCCAGCAAGCATGGTGCTGAAGCTTTCTTT
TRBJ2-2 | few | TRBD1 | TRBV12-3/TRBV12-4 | CASRSQGDAGELFF | TGTGCCAGCAGATCACAGGGGGACGCCGGGGAGCTGTTTTTT
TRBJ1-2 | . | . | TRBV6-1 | CASRPYRESSGYTF | TGTGCCAGCAGGCCCTACCGGGAGTCTTCGGGCTACACCTTC
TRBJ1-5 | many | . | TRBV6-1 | CASSEVSGGRGNQPQHF | TGTGCCAGCAGTGAAGTTAGTGGGGGACGAGGCAATCAGCCCCAGCATTTT
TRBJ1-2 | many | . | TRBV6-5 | CASSRTVGPDGYTF | TGTGCCAGCAGCCGGACCGTAGGACCTGATGGCTACACCTTC
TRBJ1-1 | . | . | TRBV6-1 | CASLGETEAFF | TGTGCCAGCCTCGGGGAAACTGAAGCTTTCTTT
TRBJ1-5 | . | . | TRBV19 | CASSIRRQSQEGNQPQHF | TGTGCCAGTAGTATCAGGCGACAGTCCCAGGAGGGCAATCAGCCCCAGCATTTT
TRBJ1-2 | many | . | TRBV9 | CASSEYSGPNYGYTF | TGTGCCAGCAGCGAATATTCCGGGCCTAACTATGGCTACACCTTC
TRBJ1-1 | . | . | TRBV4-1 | CASSPWFGDTEAFF | TGCGCCAGCAGCCCCTGGTTTGGGGACACTGAAGCTTTCTTT
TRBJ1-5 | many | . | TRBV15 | CATSRSGDSNQPQHF | TGTGCCACCAGCAGAAGCGGGGATAGCAATCAGCCCCAGCATTTT
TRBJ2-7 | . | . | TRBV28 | CASSLGSGRGMEQYF | TGTGCCAGCAGTTTAGGGTCAGGCAGGGGTATGGAGCAGTACTTC
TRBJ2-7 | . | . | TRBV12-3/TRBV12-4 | CASENTGPQGRRYEQYF | TGTGCCAGCGAAAACACAGGCCCGCAGGGACGGCGCTACGAGCAGTACTTC
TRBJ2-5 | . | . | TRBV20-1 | CSVALGLRETQYF | TGCAGTGTCGCCCTTGGGCTGAGAGAGACCCAGTACTTC
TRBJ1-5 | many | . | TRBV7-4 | CASSLHGWGQPQHF | TGTGCCAGCAGCCTACACGGATGGGGGCAGCCCCAGCATTTT